These 16 T cell receptor beta chains came from one sample sequenced in a study of T cells in Graves' hyperthyroidism and ophthalmopathy. TCR beta CDR3 regions were amplified from RNA. HTBI primers were the set used in a first-round RT-PCR of the TCR CDR3. TCRdb analysed the multiplex PCR reads with MiXCR anew, one entry per CDR3 protein. The table lists roughly 150,000 distinct CDR3 sequences, 9.4% of them singletons. Input material: blood. Every receptor here comes from a woman under 30 with Graves' hyperthyroidism that later progressed to Graves' ophthalmopathy.

This clonotype was seen ten or more times. The chain uses TRBV16 and TRBJ1-2; 9 bases map to TRBD1. This CDR3 has 18 residues. The junction had 11 bases not matched to a gene; V was cut back by 0 bases and J by 3 bases. CDR1 and CDR2 from the germline V gene are KGHSY and FQNENV. CDR3 coding DNA: TGTGCCAGCAGCCAATCTATAACAGGGGGCGATTTGGACTATGGCTACACCTTC. It yields the protein CASSQSITGGDLDYGYTF.

The sample holds many counts of this clonotype. The chain carries TRBV2 and TRBJ2-4; TRBD1 aligns across 8 bases. With 5 bases clipped from V and 6 bases from J, the junction kept 6 bases outside the gene matches. The V gene's germline CDR1 is SNHLY and CDR2 FYNNEI. The CDR3 has 14 residues. CDR3 residues: CASSLGQGGNIQYF. DNA of the CDR3: TGTGCCAGCAGTCTCGGACAGGGCGGAAACATTCAGTACTTC.

This sequence joins TRBV28 and TRBJ2-1; perhaps D is TRBD1 or TRBD2 (5 bases each). The CDR3 has 18 amino acids. CDR1 is MDHEN and CDR2 is SYDVKM in the germline V gene. V lost 6 bases to trimming and J lost 4 bases, with 25 bases between them. In DNA, the CDR3 is TGTGCCAGCAGAGTGAACCAGGGCCGGGGAAAGATTTACAATGAGCAGTTCTTC. Translating it yields CASRVNQGRGKIYNEQFF.

The chain couples TRBV5-1 to TRBJ2-1; 11 bases match TRBD2. The CDR3 sequence is 17 residues long. With 3 bases clipped from V and 8 bases from J, the junction kept 13 bases outside the gene matches. Germline lookup yields CDR1 SGHRS and CDR2 YFSETQ. DNA of the CDR3: TGCGCCAGCAGCTCTCACCTAGCGGGAGGCCACGCAGATGAGCAGTTCTTC. Translating it yields CASSSHLAGGHADEQFF. The complete variable domain, with remaining parts taken from reference TRBV5-1 and TRBJ2-1, reads KAGVTQTPRYLIKTRGQQVTLSCSPISGHRSVSWYQQTPGQGLQFLFEYFSETQRNKGNFPGRFSGRQFSNSRSEMNVSTLELGDSALYLCASSSHLAGGHADEQFFGPGTRLTVL.

This clonotype has at least ten counts. The chain couples TRBV20-1 to TRBJ2-1, with TRBD2 matching over 11 bases. Germline values: CDR1 DFQATT, CDR2 SNEGSKA (reference sequence). Losses at the gene ends were 3 bases for V and 3 bases for J; bases not matched to a gene: 16. This CDR3 is 19 amino acids long. The CDR3 reads CSASGTSGFPDQNYNEQFF. Written as DNA, the CDR3 is TGCAGTGCTAGCGGGACTAGCGGCTTTCCCGATCAGAACTACAATGAGCAGTTCTTC.

This rearrangement joins TRBV27 to TRBJ1-6; D possibly corresponds to TRBD1 (5 bases). V shed 5 bases and J shed 7 bases, with 21 bases lying between them. CDR3 length equals 17 residues. The germline CDR1 and CDR2 sequences are MNHEY and SMNVEV (reference sequence). The DNA of the CDR3 is TGTGCCAGCAGTCCTCAAGGGACTCCCCCGGGGAATTCACCCCTCCACTTT. Translated, it gives CASSPQGTPPGNSPLHF.

The V and J genes are TRBV6-1 and TRBJ2-5, with 8 positions matching TRBD1. J gave up 4 bases and V 6 bases, and 4 bases lay outside the gene matches. Per germline, CDR1 MNHNS and CDR2 SASEGT. This CDR3 has 13 amino acids. CDR3 bases: TGTGCCAGCAGCCCAGGGGGCCGAGAGACCCAGTACTTC. Amino acids: CASSPGGRETQYF.

The chain joins TRBV5-1 to TRBJ1-3; 8 nucleotides line up with TRBD1. This CDR3 spans 17 amino acids. Trimming took 4 bases from V and 2 from J; bases not matched to a gene: 11. Germline V gives CDR1 SGHRS, CDR2 YFSETQ. DNA for the CDR3: TGCGCCAGCAGCATAAACCAGGACAGGGCTCCTGGAAACACCATATATTTT. As protein: CASSINQDRAPGNTIYF.

At least ten counts were recorded for this clonotype. This chain links TRBV20-1 with TRBJ2-7; D possibly corresponds to TRBD2 (6 bases). Germline V lookup: CDR1 DFQATT, CDR2 SNEGSKA (reference sequence). The V and J ends lost 2 bases and 2 bases respectively, with 10 bases between them. The CDR3 covers 13 residues. The CDR3 reads CSARPSETYEQYF. The DNA of the CDR3 is TGCAGTGCTAGACCTAGCGAGACCTACGAGCAGTACTTC.

This clonotype occurred many times. The V call is TRBV6-1, the J call TRBJ1-5; TRBD1 is a possible D gene (5 bases). Germline V gene data show CDR1 as MNHNS and CDR2 as SASEGT. Trimming left V 8 bases short and J 3 bases short, with 11 bases between. The CDR3 is 13 amino acids. CDR3 coding DNA: TGTGCCAGCCGGCGGGACGTCAATCAGCCCCAGCATTTT. Protein: CASRRDVNQPQHF.

The chain carries TRBV5-1 and TRBJ1-4; TRBD1 is a possible D gene (5 bases). The CDR3 is 15 amino acids. Trimming took 2 bases from V and 5 from J, leaving 13 bases between them. Germline lookup yields CDR1 SGHRS and CDR2 YFSETQ. The CDR3 DNA sequence: TGCGCCAGCAGCTTTGGTCCAGGGAGGAATGAAAAACTGTTTTTT. Encoded protein: CASSFGPGRNEKLFF.

This clonotype was recorded many times. The CDR3 protein is CASGLAGQGGRGNQPQHF. As DNA, the CDR3 is TGTGCTAGTGGTTTGGCCGGACAGGGTGGAAGGGGCAATCAGCCCCAGCATTTT. This chain joins TRBV12-5 and TRBJ1-5, with 8 bases lining up with TRBD1. Germline CDR1 LGHNT, CDR2 FRNRAP. V lost 1 base, J lost 2 bases, and 10 bases stayed unmatched. The CDR3 extends over 18 amino acids. The entire variable domain, with the rest obtained from reference TRBV12-5 and TRBJ1-5, is as follows: DARVTQTPRHKVTEMGQEVTMRCQPILGHNTVFWYRQTMMQGLELLAYFRNRAPLDDSGMPKDRFSAEMPDATLATLKIQPSEPRDSAVYFCASGLAGQGGRGNQPQHFGDGTRLSIL.

In its sample, this clonotype was seen many times. J is TRBJ1-3 and V is TRBV3-1; D not resolved. The germline CDR1 and CDR2 sequences are LGHDT and YNNKEL (reference sequence). This CDR3 has 16 residues. V lost 5 bases and J lost 2, with 16 bases in between. CDR3 in DNA: TGTGCCAGCAGCTATCTGCGGTTGACTACTGGAAACACCATATATTTT. Its translation: CASSYLRLTTGNTIYF.

V is TRBV18 and J is TRBJ2-5; perhaps TRBD1 as D (5 bases). Trimming cost V 0 bases and J 3 bases, with 8 bases left between them. CDR3 size: 14 residues. The V gene's germline CDR1 is KGHSH and CDR2 LQKENI. CDR3: CASSPPSGKETQYF. The CDR3 nucleotides read TGTGCCAGCTCACCACCATCAGGGAAAGAGACCCAGTACTTC.

This clonotype was counted a few times. This rearrangement joins TRBV13 to TRBJ2-7; D call uncertain. The CDR3 contains 12 residues. Trimming took 8 bases from V and 3 from J, leaving 11 bases between them. The V gene's germline CDR1 is PRHDT and CDR2 FYEKMQ (reference sequence). The CDR3 region is CASAVSFYEQYF. In nucleotides, the CDR3 is TGTGCCAGCGCCGTCAGTTTCTACGAGCAGTACTTC.

This chain uses TRBV28 with TRBJ2-1, with 12 bases that match TRBD1. V lost 3 bases and J lost 5; bases outside the gene matches: 5. The CDR3 has 16 amino acids. CDR1 and CDR2 (germline): MDHEN, SYDVKM. Written as DNA, the CDR3 is TGTGCCAGCAGTTTTTCCGGGACAGGGGGCCACAATGAGCAGTTCTTC. As protein: CASSFSGTGGHNEQFF.